This entry features one TCR beta chain sequence. Its cognate antigen has yet to be identified. No clone much larger than this one lies a single base away; base qualities are absent. The time point tag for this specimen amounts to: peripheral blood 6 weeks after treatment start. The cohort comprised around 30 patients with locally advanced or metastatic urothelial carcinoma treated at Memorial Sloan Kettering on a trial protocol. Peripheral blood mononuclear cells were collected pretreatment and during treatment, with between 1 and 8 total time points per patient. The Qiagen DNeasy Blood extraction kit was used to purify genomic DNA from total PBMCs and tumor samples. PBMCs were collected pretreatment and during treatment, and were isolated and stored as previously described. This record belongs to a study of PD-L1 blockade in urothelial cancer (dated by TCRdb to 2016 to 2017). With respect to the entire study: Therapy was started around 2014 for all patients, and atezolizumab 1,200 mg was administered intravenously every 3 weeks. About 90% of the roughly 29 patients were males with bladder-origin urothelial cancer, and about 65% of the roughly 30 reported a prior smoking history. Patients had an ECOG performance status of 0 or 1 and had received between 0 and 3 prior chemotherapy regimens. Blood samples were analyzed 3 weeks after the start of treatment (second dose) and 6 weeks after the start of treatment. Blood samples gave median yields of around 150,000 T cells and 83,000 or so unique TCRs, along with a median clonality of 0.080. Somatic, immune and clinical correlates of response to PD-L1 blockade with atezolizumab in urothelial cancer were the focus of an exploratory multi-omic analysis. TCR sequencing covered pretreatment tumor samples and matched, serially collected peripheral blood taken before and after atezolizumab treatment. Durable clinical benefit was defined as a progression-free survival longer than 6 months, and TCR features were additionally tested against progression-free survival and overall survival. In the same patients who had TCR sequencing, pretreatment tumors also underwent whole exome sequencing and RNA sequencing. Fewer than ten patients reached durable clinical benefit, while 20 patients did not. Just over 28 patients had pretreatment blood TCR-seq, some 24 had at least one posttreatment blood collection, and some 24 had tumor TCR-seq. Overall results and qualifications from the work: A pretreatment peripheral blood TCR clonality below the median was linked to improved progression-free and overall survival. Because of the small sample size (n ≈ 30) and the many exploratory analyses performed, the results are intended to be regarded as hypothesis-generating. Patients with durable benefit showed greater expansion of tumor-associated TCR clones in peripheral blood 3 weeks after starting treatment (n ≈ 21, p = 0.022).

Synthetic TCR analog templates were spiked into each PCR to estimate absolute template abundance from read counts. TCRbeta CDR3 regions were amplified from genomic DNA with bias-controlled V and J gene primers using the immunoSEQ assay. Sequencing of rearranged TCRbeta segments was done at approximately 20X coverage. Per the source publication's procedure: Sequencing errors were corrected by clustering, and CDR3s were annotated against IMGT so that V, D and J genes could be assigned. Downstream analyses used only productive TCRbeta rearrangements, leaving out any out-of-frame or stop-codon sequences. Clonality was computed as one minus Shannon entropy normalized by the log of the number of unique productive sequences. Fisher's exact test with Benjamini-Hochberg correction, using a cutoff of adjusted p below 0.01, was how clones that differed between time points or between blood and tumor were identified. TCRdb mirrors the immuneACCESS table, restricted to in-frame sequences. Some clones are absent from its copies; in checked studies, under half trace to an unresolved V gene, and the reason for the others is unknown. V, J and clone size are those of that table, while D and trimming were read from the DNA. For this sample there are about 30,000 clones; 79% appear just once. The ten largest clonotypes hold about 3% of the sample.

From the cysteine up to the phenylalanine, the CDR3 has a length of 15 residues. Solely the CDR3 DNA is kept, with 45 bases framed from the first base. V is pruned by 2 bases and J by 8 bases, leaving 12 bases of the junction without a gene match. Reading the germline V gene (reference sequence) gives CDR1 GTSNPN and CDR2 SVGIG. This specimen consisted of PBMCs, obtained around atezolizumab (anti-PD-L1) treatment. The clonotype was recovered from an older man with urothelial cancer. The V and J genes are TRBV30 and TRBJ2-3; TRBD1 lines up with 8 middle nucleotides. CDR3 protein: CAWSSGQGSRGTQYF. The DNA sequence reads TGTGCCTGGAGTAGCGGACAGGGCTCACGCGGTACGCAGTATTTT.